This is a list of T cell receptor beta chains from one sample in a study of cytomegalovirus exposure and HLA in healthy donors. Assay used: immunoSEQ multiplex PCR; TCRdb lists only in-frame clones, some missing. The repertoire holds roughly 180,000 clones, with roughly 74% as singletons. Material for sequencing was PBMCs. The receptors were sampled from a woman in her 30s in good health and CMV-seropositive. The conserved cysteine and the conserved F or W are not part of the CDR3 here. Fields, in order: D gene, J gene, V gene, clone size, CDR3 protein. A D gene is named only where the DNA matches it firmly. The listing skips clone size in some rows; elsewhere it reads once, few, many or a size class.

>TRBD2|TRBJ2-7|TRBV7-4|NA
ASSVRLADSYEQY
>TRBD1|TRBJ2-7|TRBV28|once
ASRPTGTGPLEQY
>NA|TRBJ1-4|TRBV5-1|NA
ASSLGATNEKLF
>TRBD1|TRBJ1-2|TRBV5-1|NA
ASSQNRDRGQGGYT
>TRBD2|TRBJ2-5|TRBV5-8|NA
ASSLELAGTQY
>TRBD2|TRBJ2-4|TRBV7-9|NA
ASGEGKNIQY
>NA|TRBJ1-1|TRBV6-5|NA
ASRGDRRANTEAF
>NA|TRBJ1-1|TRBV11-2|NA
ASGPGFRTEAF
>TRBD2|TRBJ2-1|TRBV6-5|NA
ASSPRRGGYNEQF
>TRBD1|TRBJ1-3|TRBV6-1|NA
ASRTQGARGNTIY
>NA|TRBJ1-2|TRBV29-1|NA
STGTSNYGYT
>NA|TRBJ1-1|TRBV11-1|NA
ASSFRQVEAF
>TRBD2|TRBJ2-1|TRBV7-2|NA
ASSLYSGRAGNEQF
>TRBD1|TRBJ1-2|TRBV9|NA
ASSPTGGAHGYT
>NA|TRBJ1-1|TRBV6-5|NA
ASSSLGLNTEAF
>NA|TRBJ2-7|TRBV7-2|NA
ASSWTVSYEQY
>TRBD1|TRBJ1-1|TRBV18|NA
ASSLTGTTEAF
>NA|TRBJ1-4|TRBV7-9|NA
ASSLDGGTYIEKLF
>NA|TRBJ1-5|TRBV6-1|NA
ASISGVNQPQH
>TRBD2|TRBJ2-1|TRBV15|few
ATSRLAGRYNEQF
>NA|TRBJ2-7|TRBV6-5|NA
ASSYVHGYEQY
>NA|TRBJ1-2|TRBV5-4|NA
ASSWVTRRANYGYT
>NA|TRBJ2-7|TRBV7-2|NA
VSSLDTGIPSYEQY
>TRBD1|TRBJ1-1|TRBV5-1|NA
ASSLGQGQNTEAF
>TRBD2|TRBJ2-5|TRBV10-1|NA
ASSEPSGGQETQY
>TRBD1|TRBJ2-7|TRBV6-5|NA
ASSRTGDEQY
>NA|TRBJ2-3|TRBV5-1|NA
ASSLGLNAAQY
>TRBD1|TRBJ2-1|TRBV5-1|NA
ASSLGTLQGANEQF
>NA|TRBJ1-4|TRBV4-1|NA
ASSQVGGEKLF
>TRBD1|TRBJ1-1|TRBV19|once
ASSFGMPGQGEAF
>TRBD2|TRBJ2-1|TRBV7-2|NA
ASSLEGPRLAGYNEQF
>NA|TRBJ1-1|TRBV13|NA
ASSPRRVNTEAF
>TRBD1|TRBJ2-7|TRBV6-5|NA
ASWRQGLSEQY
>NA|TRBJ2-5|TRBV9|once
ASSVSGSKETQY
>TRBD1|TRBJ2-1|TRBV25-1|NA
ASSEFRTGAF
>NA|TRBJ2-2|TRBV7-9|NA
ASSLGFARGRAGELF
>NA|TRBJ1-5|TRBV19|NA
ATGKDRARGYQPQH
>NA|TRBJ1-1|TRBV5-1|NA
ASISGWGGEAF
>TRBD1|TRBJ2-7|TRBV10-3|NA
AISAGTGGYEQY
>NA|TRBJ1-1|TRBV11-1|NA
ASSRGGPPWETQETEAF
>NA|TRBJ1-5|TRBV4-2|NA
ASSQGTPNQPQH
>NA|TRBJ2-1|TRBV28|few
ASSSPGEVRNEQF